The rows below give T cell receptor beta chains drawn from one sample of a study of regulatory T cells in long-lasting Graves disease. In TCRdb, the multiplex PCR reads were re-called with MiXCR into one record per CDR3 protein. The sample includes 500,000 to 700,000 distinct CDR3 sequences, less than 20% seen only once; the top ten take about 18%. The same sample was also used in a study of T cells in Graves' hyperthyroidism and ophthalmopathy.

The sequenced sample was peripheral blood mononuclear cells (PBMCs), obtained at new diagnosis, from a patient treated with antithyroid drugs. The receptors here all came from a woman aged 25 to 39 with Graves disease. Each CDR3 is given without its conserved first and last residue. Fields, in order: V gene, J gene, CDR3 protein.

TRBV30	TRBJ2-1	AWMFWKREGHNEQF
TRBV9	TRBJ1-6	ASSATGGGSPLH
TRBV28	TRBJ1-4	ASSVRDREKLF
TRBV28	TRBJ1-4	ATFQRTGPEKLF
TRBV9	TRBJ2-1	ASSPYHQSSNEQF
TRBV28	TRBJ2-7	ASSLWSSGAPYEQY
TRBV3-1	TRBJ2-1	ASSPSSGSIAYNEQF
TRBV7-9	TRBJ1-1	ASSQQIMNTEAF
TRBV6-1	TRBJ1-2	ASSARTGDNYGYT
TRBV25-1	TRBJ2-2	ASSESGGTTRWTGELF
TRBV6-2/TRBV6-3	TRBJ2-5	ASSYTQGPQETQY
TRBV6-5	TRBJ2-7	ASSYSMMKTAREQY
TRBV20-1	TRBJ2-7	SALQGDTQEQY
TRBV7-6	TRBJ2-7	ASSLGSWNSHNEQY
TRBV28	TRBJ2-1	ASSKDRAYNEQF
TRBV20-1	TRBJ2-7	SARGRMGFYEQY
TRBV20-1	TRBJ2-7	SARDLARGSNEQY
TRBV25-1	TRBJ2-7	ASSDQNEGQQY
TRBV11-2	TRBJ1-2	ASSLTSEYGYT
TRBV7-9	TRBJ1-5	ASSWLGNQPQH
TRBV6-1	TRBJ2-5	ASSEAKALMGETQY
TRBV24-1	TRBJ1-5	ATSDEGRDSNQPQH
TRBV6-1	TRBJ2-1	ASRKLAGFVEVTYNEQF
TRBV5-6	TRBJ2-3	ASSLGPLGGTDTQY
TRBV27	TRBJ2-7	ASRRGQGTGEQY
TRBV5-1	TRBJ2-7	ASSLVPGPYEQY
TRBV10-3	TRBJ1-2	AISQPGSGYT
TRBV28	TRBJ1-1	ASNKPTGGVSTEAF
TRBV5-1	TRBJ2-1	ASSSVPGQGSSNEQF
TRBV28	TRBJ1-2	ASSEGVNSRGYT
TRBV2	TRBJ1-1	ASRREGTNTEAF
TRBV9	TRBJ2-7	ASSVGSQTYEQY
TRBV9	TRBJ2-3	ASSVSGSGTDTQY
TRBV20-1	TRBJ1-5	SARTGGGQPQH
TRBV6-1	TRBJ1-2	ASTGYGYT
TRBV27	TRBJ1-6	ASGMLRENSPLH
TRBV5-4	TRBJ1-3	ASSLGEVAGNTIY
TRBV5-1	TRBJ1-1	ASSLQGEAL
TRBV5-1	TRBJ1-4	ASSSDRATFGEKLF
TRBV24-1	TRBJ2-3	ATSVSGGDTQY
TRBV27	TRBJ2-1	ASSPSGTGSHEQF
TRBV20-1	TRBJ2-1	SASRGTYNEQF
TRBV11-1	TRBJ2-7	ASSSRLAGYEQY
TRBV29-1	TRBJ1-1	SVEDGSRGWTEAF
TRBV6-1	TRBJ2-7	ASSVDRGIYEQY